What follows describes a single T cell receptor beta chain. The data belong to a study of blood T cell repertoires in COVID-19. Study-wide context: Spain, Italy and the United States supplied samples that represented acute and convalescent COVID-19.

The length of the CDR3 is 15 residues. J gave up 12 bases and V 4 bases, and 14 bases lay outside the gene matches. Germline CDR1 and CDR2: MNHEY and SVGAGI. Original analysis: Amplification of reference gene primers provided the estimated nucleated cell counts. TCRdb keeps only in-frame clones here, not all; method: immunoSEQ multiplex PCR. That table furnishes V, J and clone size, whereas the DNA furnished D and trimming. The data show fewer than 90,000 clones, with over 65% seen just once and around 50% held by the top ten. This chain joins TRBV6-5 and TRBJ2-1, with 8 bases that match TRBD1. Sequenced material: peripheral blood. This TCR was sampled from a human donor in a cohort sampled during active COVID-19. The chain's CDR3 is CASSLAGTGTRGQFF. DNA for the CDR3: TGTGCCAGCAGTTTAGCCGGGACAGGCACTAGGGGGCAGTTCTTC.